Listed below are T cell receptor beta chains from one sample, sequenced in a study of blood T cell repertoires in COVID-19. The method was immunoSEQ multiplex PCR; TCRdb's version includes in-frame clones alone and lacks a portion of them. The profile covers 310,000 or so clones, with 88% appearing a single time and approximately 10% taken by the ten largest. Material: peripheral blood. The source of these receptors is a woman between 25 and 40 years old with COVID-19, enrolled during active disease. The CDR3 runs from the conserved cysteine through the conserved F or W. The D gene is left open where the match is weak. Some rows have no size entry. The others give once, few or many, or a class for an expanded clone.

j_gene,abundance,d_gene,v_gene,CDR3nt,CDR3aa
TRBJ2-7,-,TRBD2,TRBV28,TGTGCCAGCAGTTTAGGGAGACTAGCGGGCTCCTACGAGCAGTACTTC,CASSLGRLAGSYEQYF
TRBJ2-1,once,-,TRBV5-1,TGCGCCAGCAGCGTCGTAGGAGGGCCCGGTGAGCAGTTCTTC,CASSVVGGPGEQFF
TRBJ1-5,-,TRBD1,TRBV7-3,TGTGCCAGCAGCCAGACAGGGAAGGCTCAGCCCCAGCATTTT,CASSQTGKAQPQHF
TRBJ1-4,-,TRBD1,TRBV28,TGTGCCAGCAGTCAGGACAGGGGTGAAAAACTGTTTTTT,CASSQDRGEKLFF
TRBJ2-3,-,TRBD2,TRBV7-9,TGTGCCAGCAGCTTAGCGAGGGCTAGCGGGAGTGGAGATACGCAGTATTTT,CASSLARASGSGDTQYF
TRBJ1-6,few,TRBD1,TRBV6-2/TRBV6-3,TGTGCCAGCAGCTCGGACAGGTTGCTGTGGTCACCCCTCCACTTT,CASSSDRLLWSPLHF
TRBJ1-2,-,TRBD1,TRBV2,TGTGCCAGCAGTATTCCGGGACAGAACTCCAGGCATGGCTACACCTTC,CASSIPGQNSRHGYTF
TRBJ1-5,-,-,TRBV6-1,TGTGCCAGCAGTGAACACCTTATGGGGCGGCGCGAGCCCCAGCATTTT,CASSEHLMGRREPQHF
TRBJ1-2,-,-,TRBV10-3,TGTGCCATCAGTGAGCCGCGGGGTTTCGGCTATGGCTACACCTTC,CAISEPRGFGYGYTF
TRBJ2-1,-,TRBD2,TRBV19,TGTGCCAGTAGTATAGAGGGGACTAAGGGGTCTGATGAGCAGTTCTTC,CASSIEGTKGSDEQFF
TRBJ2-1,-,TRBD2,TRBV7-6,TGTGCCAGCAGCTTAGCGAGCGGGACTTCCAATGAGCAGTTCTTC,CASSLASGTSNEQFF
TRBJ1-5,-,-,TRBV7-2,TGTGCCAGCAGCTACGAAGGGACTGCCCTGAGGCCCCAGCATTTT,CASSYEGTALRPQHF
TRBJ1-6,-,-,TRBV9,TGTGCCAGCAGCGTAGGTTTGGGCAAGGAATCACCCCTCCACTTT,CASSVGLGKESPLHF
TRBJ2-3,-,-,TRBV27,TGTGCCAGCAGTAGGTTAGCGACTAGCACAGATACGCAGTATTTT,CASSRLATSTDTQYF
TRBJ2-5,once,TRBD2,TRBV9,TGTGCCAGCAGCGACGTGGGACTAGTGGGTGAGACCCAGTACTTC,CASSDVGLVGETQYF
TRBJ1-2,once,TRBD1,TRBV6-5,TGTGCCAGCAGACGACAGGGCTCTAACTATGGCTACACCTTC,CASRRQGSNYGYTF
TRBJ2-7,-,-,TRBV21-1,TGTGCCAGCAGTTCAAGGGAGCTTTGGGGTTACGAGCAGTACTTC,CASSSRELWGYEQYF
TRBJ2-3,-,-,TRBV11-3,TGTGCCAGCAGCTTAGATCCCTCGTCCGATACGCAGTATTTT,CASSLDPSSDTQYF
TRBJ1-5,-,-,TRBV18,TGTGCCAGCTCACCACTAGACACAAATCAGCCCCAGCATTTT,CASSPLDTNQPQHF
TRBJ2-3,-,TRBD1,TRBV25-1,TGTGCCAGCAGTGGGACAGGGACCCCTCCACTCACAGATACGCAGTATTTT,CASSGTGTPPLTDTQYF
TRBJ1-2,-,TRBD1,TRBV4-3,TGCGCCAGCAGCCATGGACAGGGAGGCTATGGCTACACCTTC,CASSHGQGGYGYTF
TRBJ1-6,-,TRBD1,TRBV7-2,TGTGCCAGCACCGGACAGGGGTCCTATAATTCACCCCTCCACTTT,CASTGQGSYNSPLHF
TRBJ1-1,few,-,TRBV28,TGTGCCAGCAGTTTTGTGGGAGGGGGCACTGAAGCTTTCTTT,CASSFVGGGTEAFF
TRBJ2-5,-,-,TRBV30,TGTGCCTGGAGTGGTCTACAGGGAATTCAAGAGACCCAGTACTTC,CAWSGLQGIQETQYF
TRBJ1-2,-,TRBD1,TRBV3-1/TRBV3-2,TGTGCCAGCAGCTTAGGGACAGGGGGCGACTATGGCTACACCTTC,CASSLGTGGDYGYTF
TRBJ2-3,-,TRBD2,TRBV24-1,TGTGCCACCAGTGATTTCTCTAGCGGGAGAGTTCGAGATACGCAGTATTTT,CATSDFSSGRVRDTQYF
TRBJ2-1,-,-,TRBV5-1,TGCGCCAGCAGCTCCACAGGGTCTGGGGCCAATGAGCAGTTCTTC,CASSSTGSGANEQFF
TRBJ2-1,-,TRBD2,TRBV4-1,TGCGCCAGCAGCAGGACTAGCGGGAACGGTGAGCAGTTCTTC,CASSRTSGNGEQFF
TRBJ1-1,-,-,TRBV11-2,TGTGCCAGCAGCTTAGCAGGAGGAGCTTTCTTT,CASSLAGGAFF
TRBJ2-1,once,TRBD2,TRBV3-1/TRBV3-2,TGTGCCAGCAGCCCAGAACTAGCGTCTGAGCAGTTCTTC,CASSPELASEQFF
TRBJ1-5,-,TRBD1,TRBV28,TGTGCCAGCAGTACAAATGGACAGGGGTATATTGAGCCCCAGCATTTT,CASSTNGQGYIEPQHF
TRBJ1-6,-,-,TRBV12-3/TRBV12-4,TGTGCCAGCAGTCGGAATTCACCCCTCCACTTT,CASSRNSPLHF
TRBJ2-3,once,TRBD2,TRBV13,TGTGCCAGCAGCGTGAGCGGGAGTAGCACAGATACGCAGTATTTT,CASSVSGSSTDTQYF
TRBJ1-5,-,-,TRBV24-1,TGTGCCACCAAGGGGCGGGGCCAGACCCTTTATAGCAATCAGCCCCAGCATTTT,CATKGRGQTLYSNQPQHF
TRBJ2-7,-,-,TRBV7-8,TGTGCCAGCAGCTCGGGACTCCGCTACGAGCAGTACTTC,CASSSGLRYEQYF
TRBJ2-4,-,TRBD2,TRBV18,TGTGCCAGCTCACCAGTAGATCGCGGGAGACGCATTCAGTACTTC,CASSPVDRGRRIQYF
TRBJ2-2,-,-,TRBV1,TGCACCAGCAGCCAAGGGACTAGCGGGAGCACCGGGGAGCTGTTTTTT,CTSSQGTSGSTGELFF
TRBJ2-3,-,TRBD2,TRBV7-2,TGTGCCAGCAGCTTATTAAGCGGGAGGGCCAGGACAGATACGCAGTATTTT,CASSLLSGRARTDTQYF
TRBJ1-5,few,TRBD1,TRBV28,TGTGCCAGCAGTTCAGACAAGCAGGGGGCCGGACAGCCCCAGCATTTT,CASSSDKQGAGQPQHF
TRBJ1-5,-,-,TRBV15,TGTGCCACCAGCTCGTGGGGCTCCAATCAGCCCCAGCATTTT,CATSSWGSNQPQHF
TRBJ1-2,few,TRBD1,TRBV30,TGTGCCTGGAGTGCCCGGGACAGGCCCAACTATGGCTACACCTTC,CAWSARDRPNYGYTF
TRBJ1-3,-,-,TRBV5-1,TGCGCCAGCAGCAGGATTTCGGGGGGCAATTTTGGAAACACCATATATTTT,CASSRISGGNFGNTIYF
TRBJ2-2,-,-,TRBV7-2,TGTGCCAGCAGCCCCACGAGGCGGGTCTTCGGGGAGCTGTTTTTT,CASSPTRRVFGELFF
TRBJ1-2,few,-,TRBV29-1,TGCAGCGTTGACGGTATGGAGAGCACCTTC,CSVDGMESTF
TRBJ2-3,once,-,TRBV2,TGTGCCAGCAGAGGCGGGAGCACAGATACGCAGTATTTT,CASRGGSTDTQYF
TRBJ2-7,-,-,TRBV6-5,TGTGCCAGTGCCAGACAGCCGAATTGGGAGCAGTACTTC,CASARQPNWEQYF
TRBJ2-1,few,-,TRBV7-9,TGTGCCATTCAAATGGCGGGGGCGGAGCAGTTCTTC,CAIQMAGAEQFF
TRBJ2-1,-,TRBD2,TRBV14,TGTGCCAGCAGCCAAGCACTAGCGCCAAAGGGGCAGTTCTTC,CASSQALAPKGQFF
TRBJ2-3,-,-,TRBV27,TGTGCCAGCAGTTTATCGGGTTCCGGGATAGGACCGGATACGCAGTATTTT,CASSLSGSGIGPDTQYF
TRBJ2-7,-,TRBD1,TRBV4-1,TGCGCCAGCAGCCAAGATCCCAGGGGGCGCTCCTACGAGCAGTACTTC,CASSQDPRGRSYEQYF
TRBJ2-2,-,TRBD2,TRBV27,TGTGCCAGCAGTTCGGGACTAGCGGGAACCGGGGAGCTGTTTTTT,CASSSGLAGTGELFF
TRBJ2-7,-,TRBD1,TRBV19,TGTGCCAGTAGTTCCTGGACAGGGGACCGCGAGCAGTACTTC,CASSSWTGDREQYF
TRBJ1-5,-,TRBD1,TRBV4-1,TGCGCCAGCAGCCCGGGACAGTCAGGGGATCAGCCCCAGCATTTT,CASSPGQSGDQPQHF
TRBJ2-1,few,TRBD2,TRBV24-1,TGTGCCACCAGTGACCCCGGGACTAGCAATGAGCAGTTCTTC,CATSDPGTSNEQFF
TRBJ2-5,-,TRBD2,TRBV7-9,TGTGCCAGCAGCCTCACCGGGCTAGCGGAAGAGACCCAGTACTTC,CASSLTGLAEETQYF
TRBJ1-5,-,-,TRBV28,TGTGCCAGCAGTTTATGGCAGGGGATTGGGAGCAATCAGCCCCAGCATTTT,CASSLWQGIGSNQPQHF
TRBJ1-5,once,-,TRBV28,TGTGCCAGCAGTTTCGGGACACGACATCAGCCCCAGCATTTT,CASSFGTRHQPQHF
TRBJ1-4,-,TRBD1,TRBV25-1,TGTGCCAGCAGTGATTTTGGAGGGGGCGCGAGTGAAAAACTGTTTTTT,CASSDFGGGASEKLFF